The rows below give T cell receptor beta chains drawn from one sample of a study of shared clonotypes between healthy human individuals. Generated by immunoSEQ multiplex PCR, the TCRdb table keeps only in-frame clones and is missing some. The sample has hundreds of thousands of clones, about 78% seen once. The specimen was memory CD4+ T cells sorted from blood. The receptors derive from a woman in her twenties or thirties in good health. The conserved cysteine and the conserved F or W are not part of the CDR3 here.

>TRBV9
ASSAGGTGGTEAF
>TRBV18
ASSPMTATYEQY
>TRBV28
ASSLSTGDNEKLF
>TRBV2
ASRPQGGTDTQY
>TRBV27
ASSLLGTSPGELF
>TRBV7-2
ASSQPRGSYNEQF
>TRBV28
ASSRDTQETQY
>TRBV5-5
ASNLRGGVGANYGYT
>TRBV2
ASSEDVPSGRASLYEQF
>TRBV6-7
ASSYSVRCAEAF
>TRBV28
ASNGGTYEQY
>TRBV18
ASSPSAQNTEAF
>TRBV19
ASSIRQGQETQY
>TRBV28
ASRSLRQGGGYT
>TRBV7-8
ASSLAGSEDTQY
>TRBV28
ASSLPDRGPYEQY
>TRBV5-4
ASSLDGVPYNEQF
>TRBV6-5
ASSYSGGIKQF
>TRBV5-1
ASSYGTGDIGYT
>TRBV28
ASSFRGATGNTIY
>TRBV7-2
ASSLSDSHNEQF
>TRBV27
ASSSRVGELF
>TRBV6-4
ASRKQANTEAF
>TRBV30
ASEGGRNTEAF
>TRBV30
AWSVRLADSYEQY
>TRBV6-5
ASSWPGRTGELF
>TRBV10-3
AISESYSQNEKLF
>TRBV7-9
ASSQQDRTEAF
>TRBV27
ATWDSHGTDTQY
>TRBV19
ASSIRGRGLVDEAF